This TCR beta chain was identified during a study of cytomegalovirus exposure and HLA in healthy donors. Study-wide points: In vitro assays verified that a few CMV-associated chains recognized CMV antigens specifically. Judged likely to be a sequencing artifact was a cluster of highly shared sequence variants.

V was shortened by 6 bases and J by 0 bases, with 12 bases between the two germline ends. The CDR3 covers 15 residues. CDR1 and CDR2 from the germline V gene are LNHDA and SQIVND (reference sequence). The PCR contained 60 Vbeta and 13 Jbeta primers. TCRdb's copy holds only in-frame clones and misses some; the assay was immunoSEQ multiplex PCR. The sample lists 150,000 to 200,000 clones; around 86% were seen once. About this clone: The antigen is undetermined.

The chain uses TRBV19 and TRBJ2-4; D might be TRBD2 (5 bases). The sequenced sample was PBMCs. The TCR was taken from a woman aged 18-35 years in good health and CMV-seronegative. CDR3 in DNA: TGTGCCAGTAGATTGACTGGAGGAGCCAAAAACATTCAGTACTTC. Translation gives CASRLTGGAKNIQYF.